This TCR beta chain was obtained from a study of cytomegalovirus exposure and HLA in healthy donors. Trimming took 1 base from V and 0 from J, leaving 9 bases between them. The CDR3 length is 15 residues. Per germline, CDR1 LNHDA and CDR2 SQIVND (reference sequence). With 60 Vbeta and 13 Jbeta primers, the PCR was carried out. Data came from immunoSEQ multiplex PCR; TCRdb stores just in-frame clones and leaves some out. The sample data list about 70,000 clones. Sequenced: PBMCs. This TCR was recovered from a woman in her thirties in good health and CMV-seronegative. This chain uses TRBV19 with TRBJ1-2; D possibly corresponds to TRBD1 (6 bases). CDR3 in amino acids: CASSIAGATNYGYTF. CDR3 in DNA: TGTGCCAGTAGTATAGCAGGGGCTACTAACTATGGCTACACCTTC.